This passage covers 8 T cell receptor beta chains from one sample sequenced in a study of T cell responses to AZD1222 COVID-19 vaccine. Clones were read by immunoSEQ multiplex PCR, and TCRdb kept only the in-frame ones, dropping some. Of about 130,000 clones listed, 80% to 90% are singletons. The sample was peripheral blood, taken on day 0 of AZD1222 vaccination. The receptor source for this set is an adult in good health.

V and J are TRBV6-2 or TRBV6-3 and TRBJ2-7; TRBD2 is a possible D gene (6 bases). Trimming removed 5 bases at V and 1 base at J, with 12 bases between. Germline CDR1 and CDR2: MNHEY and SVGEGT. This CDR3 has 14 amino acids. CDR3 sequence (DNA): TGTGCCAGCAGTCCCCCGACTAGGTCCTACGAGCAGTACTTC. This gives the protein CASSPPTRSYEQYF.

This clone came up a few times. The chain couples TRBV19 to TRBJ1-2; D unclear. Germline loops: CDR1 LNHDA, CDR2 SQIVND (reference sequence). V shed 5 bases and J shed 0 bases, with 4 bases lying between them. The CDR3 totals 12 residues. CDR3 region: CASSWSNYGYTF. CDR3 coding DNA: TGTGCCAGTAGTTGGTCTAACTATGGCTACACCTTC. Full variable domain (rest looked up from reference TRBV19 and TRBJ1-2): DGGITQSPKYLFRKEGQNVTLSCEQNLNHDAMYWYRQDPGQGLRLIYYSQIVNDFQKGDIAEGYSVSREKKESFPLTVTSAQKNPTAFYLCASSWSNYGYTFGSGTRLTVV.

The V gene is TRBV5-4, the J gene TRBJ2-7; D unclear. Germline CDR1 SGHNT, CDR2 YYREEE (reference sequence). There are 15 residues in the CDR3. V was pared by 3 bases and J by 4 bases, with 17 bases between. The CDR3 DNA reads TGTGCCAGCAGCTCCGGGTCCGCCGTAGGGTACGAGCAGTACTTC. Its protein product is CASSSGSAVGYEQYF.

This chain uses TRBV6-5 with TRBJ1-1; D not certain. Trimming removed 0 bases from V and 8 bases from J, with 13 bases in between. CDR3 size: 14 residues. CDR1 and CDR2 from the germline V gene are MNHEY and SVGAGI. CDR3 in amino acids: CASSYSSQAGEAFF. The CDR3 coding sequence is TGTGCCAGCAGTTACTCGTCGCAGGCTGGGGAAGCTTTCTTT.

This chain connects TRBV9 to TRBJ1-1, with a tentative D call TRBD1 (5 bases). Trimming pared 0 bases from V and 11 bases from J, leaving 17 bases between. Germline CDR1 is SGDLS and CDR2 is YYNGEE. This CDR3 is built from 14 residues. The DNA of the CDR3 is TGTGCCAGCAGCGTAGTCGAAAAAGGGGATGGCGCTTTCTTT. The encoded protein is CASSVVEKGDGAFF.

The CDR3 is CAIRKNEGLNTEAFF. Here the CDR3 DNA reads TGTGCCATCAGGAAGAATGAGGGCCTGAACACTGAAGCTTTCTTT. The chain has TRBV10-3 and TRBJ1-1; D not resolved. The CDR3 is 15 amino acids. Germline CDR1 reads ENHRY; CDR2 reads SYGVKD. V was pared by 6 bases and J by 0 bases, with 14 bases between.

This rearrangement joins TRBV28 to TRBJ1-1; D remains ambiguous. The germline gives CDR1 MDHEN, CDR2 SYDVKM. Trimming cost V 5 bases and J 2 bases, with 6 bases left between them. The CDR3 contains 12 residues. The CDR3 DNA sequence: TGTGCCAGCAGTGCGACAAACACTGAAGCTTTCTTT. This codes for CASSATNTEAFF. Full variable domain (outside the CDR3, taken from reference TRBV28 and TRBJ1-1): DVKVTQSSRYLVKRTGEKVFLECVQDMDHENMFWYRQDPGLGLRLIYFSYDVKMKEKGDIPEGYSVSREKKERFSLILESASTNQTSMYLCASSATNTEAFFGQGTRLTVV.

The chain recombines TRBV2 with TRBJ1-5; the D gene is possibly TRBD1 (6 bases). V gave up 7 bases and J gave up 2 bases, with 12 bases separating them. Germline values: CDR1 SNHLY, CDR2 FYNNEI. The CDR3 is 14 amino acids. This CDR3 reads CASTRDIGNQPQHF. The CDR3 DNA reads as TGTGCCAGCACGCGGGACATTGGCAATCAGCCCCAGCATTTT.